What follows are 12 T cell receptor beta chains derived from one specimen sequenced in a study of cytomegalovirus exposure and HLA in healthy donors. It was with 60 Vbeta and 13 Jbeta primers that the PCR ran. Some clones are missing from TCRdb's copy, which holds only in-frame ones; the method was immunoSEQ multiplex PCR. The sample has about 200,000 clones, about 13% seen once. Sequencing input: PBMCs. The receptor source for this set is a man aged 45-65 years in good health and CMV-seropositive.

V usage is TRBV4-2 and J usage is TRBJ2-1, with TRBD2 matching 10 bases. The V segment lost 1 base and the J segment 8 bases; nucleotides outside the gene matches: 8. CDR3 length equals 16 residues. CDR1 is LGHNA and CDR2 is YNFKEQ in the germline V gene. CDR3: CASSQGGLAGVHEQFF. The CDR3 region has the DNA TGTGCCAGCAGCCAAGGCGGGCTAGCGGGGGTCCATGAGCAGTTCTTC.

The sample holds a few counts of this clone. The chain joins TRBV7-9 to TRBJ1-6; 7 positions match TRBD1. This CDR3 is 17 amino acids long. CDR1 SEHNR and CDR2 FQNEAQ come from the germline V gene (reference sequence). J was trimmed by 7 bases and V by 5 bases; bases with no gene match: 14. The CDR3 DNA reads TGTGCCAGCAGCACCAATGACAGGGAAGGTGGGAATTCACCCCTCCACTTT. It is translated as CASSTNDREGGNSPLHF.

The chain links TRBV9 to TRBJ2-1, with 15 bases fitting TRBD2. V shed 2 bases, J shed 7 bases, and the junction held 4 bases outside the gene matches. This CDR3 contains 16 residues. Germline V lookup: CDR1 SGDLS, CDR2 YYNGEE. In DNA, the CDR3 is TGTGCCAGCAGCGTCGGACTAGCGGGGGGGGATAATGAGCAGTTCTTC. It is translated as CASSVGLAGGDNEQFF. The full variable domain, in which reference TRBV9 and TRBJ2-1 provide the parts outside the CDR3, is DSGVTQTPKHLITATGQRVTLRCSPRSGDLSVYWYQQSLDQGLQFLIQYYNGEERAKGNILERFSAQQFPDLHSELNLSSLELGDSALYFCASSVGLAGGDNEQFFGPGTRLTVL.

Many counts were recorded for this clone. This sequence joins TRBV5-1 and TRBJ2-1, with TRBD2 matching over 10 bases. V was clipped by 2 bases and J by 2 bases; unmatched bases: 1. Germline values: CDR1 SGHRS, CDR2 YFSETQ. This CDR3 is 15 amino acids long. CDR3 in amino acids: CASSLSGGAYNEQFF. In DNA form, the CDR3 reads TGCGCCAGCAGCTTAAGCGGGGGGGCCTACAATGAGCAGTTCTTC.

V usage is TRBV7-9 and J usage is TRBJ2-1; D not resolved. Trimming stripped 2 bases from V and 5 bases from J, with 7 bases between. The CDR3 is 13 residues long. CDR1 SEHNR and CDR2 FQNEAQ come from the germline V gene (reference sequence). CDR3 loop: CASSLPTHNEQFF. For the CDR3, the DNA is TGTGCCAGCAGCTTACCCACACACAATGAGCAGTTCTTC.

This rearrangement joins TRBV28 to TRBJ1-2; tentatively, D is TRBD1 (5 bases). From germline, CDR1 is MDHEN and CDR2 SYDVKM. Between the trimmed V and J ends, which lost 5 bases and 8 bases, there was a span of 15 bases. The CDR3 has 13 residues. The DNA for the CDR3 is TGTGCCAGCAGTCCCTCAGGGATAGTAGGCTACACCTTC. Translated: CASSPSGIVGYTF.

There are a few counts of this clone. The chain couples TRBV6-5 to TRBJ2-1; 11 positions match TRBD2. Losses at the gene ends were 5 bases for V and 4 bases for J; bases not matched to a gene: 4. This CDR3 has 15 residues. The germline V gene encodes CDR1 MNHEY and CDR2 SVGAGI. As DNA, the CDR3 is TGTGCCAGCAGTCGAGTAGCGGGGGGGTACAATGAGCAGTTCTTC. It specifies CASSRVAGGYNEQFF.

In its sample, this clone was seen a few times. The V gene is TRBV10-1, the J gene TRBJ2-5, with D tentatively TRBD2 (5 bases). The CDR3 contains 14 residues. V was pared by 5 bases and J by 2 bases, with 12 bases between. Per the germline V gene, CDR1 is WNHNN and CDR2 is SYGVQD (reference sequence). The CDR3: CASSRENLQETQYF. In DNA form, the CDR3 reads TGCGCCAGCAGTAGGGAGAATCTTCAAGAGACCCAGTACTTC.

In DNA form, the CDR3 reads TGTGCCAGCAGTTACCAGAGCGGAAGGAACACCGGGGAGCTGTTTTTT. Its translation: CASSYQSGRNTGELFF. This chain uses TRBV6-6 with TRBJ2-2; possible D gene TRBD2, 5 bases. This CDR3 contains 16 residues. The V gene lost 2 bases and the J gene lost 1 base, with 11 bases spanning the gap. The germline V gene has CDR1 MNHNY and CDR2 SVGAGI (reference sequence).

This clone was counted a few times. This chain joins TRBV7-2 and TRBJ2-3, with 9 bases that match TRBD2. Germline values: CDR1 SGHTA, CDR2 FQGNSA. The V gene end was trimmed by 1 base and the J gene end by 2 bases; junction bases not matched to a gene: 7. The CDR3 extends over 17 amino acids. The CDR3: CASSLGTSVTLTDTQYF. CDR3 bases: TGTGCCAGCAGCTTAGGGACTAGCGTAACTCTCACAGATACGCAGTATTTT. The variable domain in full, with the rest retrieved from reference TRBV7-2 and TRBJ2-3, is GAGVSQSPSNKVTEKGKDVELRCDPISGHTALYWYRQSLGQGLEFLIYFQGNSAPDKSGLPSDRFSAERTGGSVSTLTIQRTQQEDSAVYLCASSLGTSVTLTDTQYFGPGTRLTVL.

The gene calls are TRBV11-3 and TRBJ2-1; 11 bases match TRBD2. Germline CDR1 is SGHNT and CDR2 is YENEEA. This CDR3 spans 16 amino acids. The V gene end was trimmed by 0 bases and the J gene end by 9 bases; junction bases not matched to a gene: 7. This chain's CDR3 is CASSLDVAGGPGEQFF. The CDR3 DNA is TGTGCCAGCAGCTTAGATGTAGCGGGGGGGCCGGGTGAGCAGTTCTTC.

This clone was counted a few times. This chain joins TRBV2 and TRBJ1-2; maybe TRBD1 (5 bases). Looked up from germline, CDR1 is SNHLY and CDR2 is FYNNEI. The CDR3 has 15 residues. V was clipped by 2 bases and J by 4 bases, with 14 bases between them. CDR3 in DNA: TGTGCCAGCAGTGAAATCGGGGGAAGGGCCTATGGCTACACCTTC. Its translation: CASSEIGGRAYGYTF.